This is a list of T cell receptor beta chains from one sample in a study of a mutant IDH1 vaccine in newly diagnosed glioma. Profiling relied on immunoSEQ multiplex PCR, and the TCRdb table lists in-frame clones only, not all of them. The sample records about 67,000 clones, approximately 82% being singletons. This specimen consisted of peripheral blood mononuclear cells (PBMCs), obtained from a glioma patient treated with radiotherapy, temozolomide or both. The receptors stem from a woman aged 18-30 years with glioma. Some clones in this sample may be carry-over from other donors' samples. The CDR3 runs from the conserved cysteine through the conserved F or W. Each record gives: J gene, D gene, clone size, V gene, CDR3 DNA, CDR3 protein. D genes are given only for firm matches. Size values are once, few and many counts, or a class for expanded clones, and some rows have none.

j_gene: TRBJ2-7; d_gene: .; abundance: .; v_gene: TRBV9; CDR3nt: TGTGCCAGCAGCGTAGAGGGGACTTCTTCCTACGAGCAGTACTTC; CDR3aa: CASSVEGTSSYEQYF
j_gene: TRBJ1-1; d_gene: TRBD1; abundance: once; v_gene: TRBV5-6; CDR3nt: TGTGCCAGCAGCCTCCGGGACAGGGGGAAATTTGGGAGGACTGAAGCTTTCTTT; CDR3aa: CASSLRDRGKFGRTEAFF
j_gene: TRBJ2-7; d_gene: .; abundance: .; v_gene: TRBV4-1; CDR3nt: TGCGCCAGCAGCCTCGAGGAGGGACCTGTTGACGAGCAGTACTTC; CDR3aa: CASSLEEGPVDEQYF
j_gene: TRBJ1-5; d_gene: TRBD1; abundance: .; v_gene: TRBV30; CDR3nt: TGTGCCTGGAGTGTCGGGACAGGAAAGCCCCAGCATTTT; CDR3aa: CAWSVGTGKPQHF
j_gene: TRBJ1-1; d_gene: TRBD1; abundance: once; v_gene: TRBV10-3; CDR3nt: TGTGCCATCAGTGGACAGGGGGCAGTGCATGAAGCTTTCTTT; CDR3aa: CAISGQGAVHEAFF
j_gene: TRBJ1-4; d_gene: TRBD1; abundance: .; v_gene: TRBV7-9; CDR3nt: TGTGCCAGCAGCCCGGGACAGGGGGATGAAAAACTGTTTTTT; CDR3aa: CASSPGQGDEKLFF
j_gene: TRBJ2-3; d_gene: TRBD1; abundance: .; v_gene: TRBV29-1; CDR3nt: TGCAGCGTAGCCGGGACAGCTCCTCCAAATACGCAGTATTTT; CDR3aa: CSVAGTAPPNTQYF
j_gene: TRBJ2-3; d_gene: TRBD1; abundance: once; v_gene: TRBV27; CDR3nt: TGTGCCAGCAGTTCCCGGACAGGGCTAAATACGCAGTATTTT; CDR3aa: CASSSRTGLNTQYF
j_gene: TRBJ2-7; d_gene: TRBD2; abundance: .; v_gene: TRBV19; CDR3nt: TGTGCCAGTAGTGTCCTAGCGGGAGGGTACGAGCAGTACTTC; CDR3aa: CASSVLAGGYEQYF
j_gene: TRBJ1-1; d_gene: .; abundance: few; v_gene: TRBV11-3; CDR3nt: TGTGCCAGCAGCTTACGGGGGGTGAACACTGAAGCTTTCTTT; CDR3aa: CASSLRGVNTEAFF
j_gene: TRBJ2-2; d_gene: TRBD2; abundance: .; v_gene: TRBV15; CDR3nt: TGTGCCACCAAGGTGGTGCGGGAGACCGGGGAGCTGTTTTTT; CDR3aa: CATKVVRETGELFF
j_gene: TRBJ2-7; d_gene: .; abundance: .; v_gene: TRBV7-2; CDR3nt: TGTGCCAGCAGCTTTTTCACTCAGAGCTCCTACGAGCAGTACTTC; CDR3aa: CASSFFTQSSYEQYF
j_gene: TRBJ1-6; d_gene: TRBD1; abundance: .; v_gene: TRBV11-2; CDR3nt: TGTGCCAGCAGCTCAAAAGCGACAGGGACCCTCCACTTT; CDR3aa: CASSSKATGTLHF